A selection of T cell receptor beta chains follows, all from one sample in a study of cytomegalovirus exposure and HLA in healthy donors. Assay used: immunoSEQ multiplex PCR; TCRdb lists only in-frame clones, some missing. The table includes about 92,000 clones, roughly 63% detected once. Sample: PBMCs. The receptors were sampled from a man over 45 in good health and CMV-seronegative. Each CDR3 is given with its conserved first and last residue. Fields, in order: V gene, clone size, D gene, J gene, CDR3 protein, CDR3 DNA. The D gene is left open where the match is weak. Clone size is not always given. Where it is, it says once, few, many or a class for expanded clones.

v_gene: TRBV19
abundance: -
d_gene: TRBD1
j_gene: TRBJ2-7
CDR3aa: CASSAGTGRTDEQYF
CDR3nt: TGTGCCAGTAGTGCCGGGACAGGAAGGACGGACGAGCAGTACTTC

v_gene: TRBV5-6
abundance: -
d_gene: -
j_gene: TRBJ2-5
CDR3aa: CASSLRDSKTQYF
CDR3nt: TGTGCCAGCAGCTTGAGGGACTCCAAGACCCAGTACTTC

v_gene: TRBV7-2
abundance: few
d_gene: -
j_gene: TRBJ2-5
CDR3aa: CASSQQGVGETQYF
CDR3nt: TGTGCCAGCAGCCAACAGGGTGTCGGAGAGACCCAGTACTTC

v_gene: TRBV6-6
abundance: once
d_gene: TRBD1
j_gene: TRBJ1-2
CDR3aa: CASSYPDRGHGYTF
CDR3nt: TGTGCCAGCAGTTACCCTGACAGGGGACATGGCTACACCTTC

v_gene: TRBV7-6
abundance: -
d_gene: TRBD2
j_gene: TRBJ2-3
CDR3aa: CASSPRRLAGNTDTQYF
CDR3nt: TGTGCCAGCAGCCCTCGACGACTAGCGGGAAATACAGATACGCAGTATTTT

v_gene: TRBV2
abundance: -
d_gene: TRBD1
j_gene: TRBJ1-4
CDR3aa: CASRLTGGDEKLFF
CDR3nt: TGTGCCAGTAGGTTGACAGGGGGCGATGAAAAACTGTTTTTT

v_gene: TRBV4-1
abundance: -
d_gene: TRBD1
j_gene: TRBJ2-5
CDR3aa: CASSSTGGKETQYF
CDR3nt: TGCGCCAGCAGCTCGACAGGGGGGAAAGAGACCCAGTACTTC

v_gene: TRBV14
abundance: once
d_gene: TRBD2
j_gene: TRBJ2-3
CDR3aa: CASRPGLAASDTQYF
CDR3nt: TGTGCCAGCAGACCCGGACTAGCGGCCTCCGATACGCAGTATTTT

v_gene: TRBV6-1
abundance: few
d_gene: -
j_gene: TRBJ1-3
CDR3aa: CASSVQISGNTIYF
CDR3nt: TGTGCCAGCAGTGTCCAGATCTCTGGAAACACCATATATTTT

v_gene: TRBV5-1
abundance: -
d_gene: TRBD1
j_gene: TRBJ1-6
CDR3aa: CASSLGTAYNSPLHF
CDR3nt: TGCGCCAGCAGCCTAGGGACAGCCTATAATTCACCCCTCCACTTT

v_gene: TRBV6-5
abundance: -
d_gene: TRBD1
j_gene: TRBJ1-2
CDR3aa: CASSYSRGGYGGYTF
CDR3nt: TGTGCCAGCAGTTACTCGAGAGGGGGCTACGGAGGCTACACCTTC

v_gene: TRBV5-1
abundance: -
d_gene: TRBD2
j_gene: TRBJ2-4
CDR3aa: CASSLAGGEGDIQYF
CDR3nt: TGCGCCAGCAGCTTGGCCGGGGGGGAGGGGGACATTCAGTACTTC

v_gene: TRBV5-6
abundance: few
d_gene: -
j_gene: TRBJ2-1
CDR3aa: CASSLEEYSYNEQFF
CDR3nt: TGTGCCAGCAGCTTGGAAGAGTACAGTTACAATGAGCAGTTCTTC

v_gene: TRBV6-4
abundance: -
d_gene: TRBD1
j_gene: TRBJ1-1
CDR3aa: CASRDQGEKGEAFF
CDR3nt: TGTGCCAGCAGGGATCAGGGGGAAAAGGGTGAAGCTTTCTTT

v_gene: TRBV6-6
abundance: medium-sized
d_gene: -
j_gene: TRBJ2-2
CDR3aa: CASSYSQNTGELFF
CDR3nt: TGTGCCAGCAGTTACTCACAGAACACCGGGGAGCTGTTTTTT

v_gene: TRBV30
abundance: few
d_gene: -
j_gene: TRBJ1-4
CDR3aa: CAWSRGIGEKLFF
CDR3nt: TGTGCCTGGAGTAGGGGGATCGGTGAAAAACTGTTTTTT

v_gene: TRBV7-9
abundance: few
d_gene: TRBD1
j_gene: TRBJ1-1
CDR3aa: CASSRWDRIGTEAFF
CDR3nt: TGTGCCAGCAGCAGATGGGACAGGATCGGCACTGAAGCTTTCTTT

v_gene: TRBV5-1
abundance: -
d_gene: TRBD2
j_gene: TRBJ2-3
CDR3aa: CASSWLTSGGDTQYF
CDR3nt: TGCGCCAGCAGCTGGCTGACTAGCGGGGGAGATACGCAGTATTTT

v_gene: TRBV5-1
abundance: -
d_gene: TRBD1
j_gene: TRBJ2-1
CDR3aa: CASSRGDSMGDEQFF
CDR3nt: TGCGCCAGCAGCCGAGGGGACAGTATGGGCGATGAGCAGTTCTTC

v_gene: TRBV29-1
abundance: -
d_gene: TRBD1
j_gene: TRBJ1-2
CDR3aa: CSAMGQNGYTF
CDR3nt: TGCAGCGCGATGGGACAGAATGGCTACACCTTC

v_gene: TRBV30
abundance: few
d_gene: -
j_gene: TRBJ2-7
CDR3aa: CAWSGKGHYSYEQYF
CDR3nt: TGTGCCTGGAGTGGGAAGGGACACTACTCCTACGAGCAGTACTTC

v_gene: TRBV13
abundance: -
d_gene: -
j_gene: TRBJ2-3
CDR3aa: CASSLVGREWETDTQYF
CDR3nt: TGTGCCAGCAGCTTAGTTGGAAGGGAGTGGGAAACAGATACGCAGTATTTT

v_gene: TRBV19
abundance: few
d_gene: -
j_gene: TRBJ1-2
CDR3aa: CASSRSPQARDGYTF
CDR3nt: TGTGCCAGTAGTAGATCCCCACAGGCCAGGGATGGCTACACCTTC

v_gene: TRBV11-2
abundance: once
d_gene: TRBD1
j_gene: TRBJ2-7
CDR3aa: CASSLVGFRGTGSTYEQYF
CDR3nt: TGTGCCAGCAGCTTAGTTGGATTTCGGGGGACAGGGAGCACCTACGAGCAGTACTTC

v_gene: TRBV7-9
abundance: few
d_gene: TRBD1
j_gene: TRBJ2-1
CDR3aa: CASSIQGTLVGNEQFF
CDR3nt: TGTGCCAGCAGCATACAGGGGACACTCGTAGGAAATGAGCAGTTCTTC

v_gene: TRBV6-1
abundance: few
d_gene: -
j_gene: TRBJ1-1
CDR3aa: CAIRGGVVPTEAFF
CDR3nt: TGTGCCATAAGGGGCGGTGTAGTTCCCACTGAAGCTTTCTTT

v_gene: TRBV30
abundance: -
d_gene: TRBD2
j_gene: TRBJ2-1
CDR3aa: CAWLSLAGGLNYNEQFF
CDR3nt: TGTGCCTGGTTGTCCCTAGCGGGAGGTCTTAACTACAATGAGCAGTTCTTC

v_gene: TRBV29-1
abundance: -
d_gene: -
j_gene: TRBJ1-2
CDR3aa: CSVDENYGYTF
CDR3nt: TGCAGCGTTGACGAGAACTATGGCTACACCTTC

v_gene: TRBV13
abundance: -
d_gene: -
j_gene: TRBJ1-2
CDR3aa: CASSLRGGGYTF
CDR3nt: TGTGCCAGCAGCCTAAGAGGCGGTGGCTACACCTTC

v_gene: TRBV6-5
abundance: few
d_gene: -
j_gene: TRBJ1-5
CDR3aa: CASRSRGQPQHF
CDR3nt: TGTGCCAGCAGATCAAGAGGGCAGCCCCAGCATTTT

v_gene: TRBV6-4
abundance: -
d_gene: -
j_gene: TRBJ1-5
CDR3aa: CASSKEGDQPQHF
CDR3nt: TGTGCCAGCAGTAAGGAGGGCGATCAGCCCCAGCATTTT

v_gene: TRBV5-5
abundance: -
d_gene: -
j_gene: TRBJ1-6
CDR3aa: CASSLWGRNSPLHF
CDR3nt: TGTGCCAGCAGCTTGTGGGGGCGGAATTCACCCCTCCACTTT

v_gene: TRBV5-1
abundance: -
d_gene: -
j_gene: TRBJ1-1
CDR3aa: CASRRTPGDTEAFF
CDR3nt: TGCGCCAGCAGGCGGACACCGGGGGACACTGAAGCTTTCTTT

v_gene: TRBV4-3
abundance: -
d_gene: -
j_gene: TRBJ2-1
CDR3aa: CASSILGSYNEQFF
CDR3nt: TGCGCCAGCAGCATCCTCGGCTCCTACAATGAGCAGTTCTTC

v_gene: TRBV7-9
abundance: -
d_gene: TRBD1
j_gene: TRBJ2-5
CDR3aa: CASSPTGGQGWKETQYF
CDR3nt: TGTGCCAGCAGCCCGACAGGGGGACAGGGGTGGAAAGAGACCCAGTACTTC

v_gene: TRBV27
abundance: once
d_gene: TRBD1
j_gene: TRBJ1-1
CDR3aa: CASSLWEDRGTYEAFF
CDR3nt: TGTGCCAGCAGTTTATGGGAGGACAGGGGAACCTATGAAGCTTTCTTT

v_gene: TRBV7-6
abundance: -
d_gene: TRBD2
j_gene: TRBJ2-5
CDR3aa: CASSSHGREETQYF
CDR3nt: TGTGCCAGCAGCTCCCATGGGAGGGAAGAGACCCAGTACTTC

v_gene: TRBV4-1
abundance: few
d_gene: -
j_gene: TRBJ2-5
CDR3aa: CASSQGSNQETQYF
CDR3nt: TGCGCCAGCAGCCAAGGGTCTAACCAAGAGACCCAGTACTTC

v_gene: TRBV2
abundance: -
d_gene: TRBD1
j_gene: TRBJ2-2
CDR3aa: CASSGRTGGSTGELFF
CDR3nt: TGTGCCAGCAGTGGACGGACAGGGGGCAGCACCGGGGAGCTGTTTTTT

v_gene: TRBV7-2
abundance: -
d_gene: -
j_gene: TRBJ2-3
CDR3aa: CASSLEDSSLWADTQYF
CDR3nt: TGTGCCAGCAGCTTAGAGGACAGCAGCTTGTGGGCAGATACGCAGTATTTT

v_gene: TRBV7-2
abundance: -
d_gene: TRBD2
j_gene: TRBJ2-2
CDR3aa: CASSLLLGVAGGPGELFF
CDR3nt: TGTGCCAGCAGCCTCCTCCTGGGGGTAGCGGGAGGACCCGGGGAGCTGTTTTTT